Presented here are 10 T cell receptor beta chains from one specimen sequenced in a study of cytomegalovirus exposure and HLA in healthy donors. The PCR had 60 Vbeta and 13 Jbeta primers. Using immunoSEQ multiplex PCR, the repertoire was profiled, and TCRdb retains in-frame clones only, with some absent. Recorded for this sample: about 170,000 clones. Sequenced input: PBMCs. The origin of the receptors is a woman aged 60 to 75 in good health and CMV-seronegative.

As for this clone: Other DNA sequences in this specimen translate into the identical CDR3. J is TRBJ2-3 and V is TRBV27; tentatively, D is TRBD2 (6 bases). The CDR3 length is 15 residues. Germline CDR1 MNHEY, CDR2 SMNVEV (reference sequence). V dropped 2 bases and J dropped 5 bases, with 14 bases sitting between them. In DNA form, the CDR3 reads TGTGCCAGCAGTTTAAAGGTGGCGGGGAGAGATACGCAGTATTTT. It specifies CASSLKVAGRDTQYF.

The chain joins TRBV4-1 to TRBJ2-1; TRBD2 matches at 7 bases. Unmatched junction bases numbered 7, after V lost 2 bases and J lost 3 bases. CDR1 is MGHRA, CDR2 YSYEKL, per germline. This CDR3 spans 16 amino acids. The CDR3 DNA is TGCGCCAGCAGCCAACCTGGGAGGGAACGCTACAATGAGCAGTTCTTC. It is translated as CASSQPGRERYNEQFF.

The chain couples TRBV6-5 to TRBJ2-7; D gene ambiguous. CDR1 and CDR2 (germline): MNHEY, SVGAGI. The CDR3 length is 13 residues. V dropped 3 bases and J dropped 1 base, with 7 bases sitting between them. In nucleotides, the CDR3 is TGTGCCAGCAGTTATGACTTTTCCTACGAGCAGTACTTC. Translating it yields CASSYDFSYEQYF.

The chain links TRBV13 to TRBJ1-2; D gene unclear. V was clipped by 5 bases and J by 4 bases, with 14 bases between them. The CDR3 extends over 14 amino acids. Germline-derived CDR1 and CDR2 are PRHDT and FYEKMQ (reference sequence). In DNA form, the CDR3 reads TGTGCCAGCAGCACTCAACAGAACCCCTATGGCTACACCTTC. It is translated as CASSTQQNPYGYTF.

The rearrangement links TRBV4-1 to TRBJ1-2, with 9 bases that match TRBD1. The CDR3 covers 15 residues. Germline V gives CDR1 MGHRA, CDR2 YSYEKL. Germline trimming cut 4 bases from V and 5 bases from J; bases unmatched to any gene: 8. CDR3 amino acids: CASSPRRDRAYGYTF. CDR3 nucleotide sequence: TGCGCCAGCAGCCCAAGAAGGGACAGGGCTTATGGCTACACCTTC.

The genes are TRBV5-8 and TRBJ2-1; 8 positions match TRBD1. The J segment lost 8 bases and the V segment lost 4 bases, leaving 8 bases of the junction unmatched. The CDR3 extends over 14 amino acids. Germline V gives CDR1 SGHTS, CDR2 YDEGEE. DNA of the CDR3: TGTGCCAGCAGCAAGGACAGGGAGGTTGATGAGCAGTTCTTC. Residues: CASSKDREVDEQFF.

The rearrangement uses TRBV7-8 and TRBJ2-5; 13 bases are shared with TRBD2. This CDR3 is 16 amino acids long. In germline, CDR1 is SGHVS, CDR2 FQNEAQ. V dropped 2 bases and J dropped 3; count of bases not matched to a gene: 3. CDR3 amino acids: CASSLRGTSGEETQYF. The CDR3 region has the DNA TGTGCCAGCAGCTTAAGAGGGACTAGCGGGGAAGAGACCCAGTACTTC.

CDR3 DNA: TGTGCCACCAGCTACCTGGACAGTTCGCAGGAGGCCCAGTACTTC. Translation: CATSYLDSSQEAQYF. The chain joins TRBV15 to TRBJ2-5, with D tentatively TRBD1 (6 bases). The CDR3 has 15 residues. Germline CDR1 LNHNV, CDR2 YYDKDF (reference sequence). Trimming took 5 bases from V and 9 from J, leaving 22 bases between them.

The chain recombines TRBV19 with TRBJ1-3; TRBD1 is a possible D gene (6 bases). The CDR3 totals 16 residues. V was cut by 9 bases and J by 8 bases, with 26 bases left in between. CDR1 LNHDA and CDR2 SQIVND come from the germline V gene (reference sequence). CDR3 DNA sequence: TGTGCCAGCAGGAAGGGGGGGACCCCTCTGGGGGACACCATATATTTT. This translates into CASRKGGTPLGDTIYF.

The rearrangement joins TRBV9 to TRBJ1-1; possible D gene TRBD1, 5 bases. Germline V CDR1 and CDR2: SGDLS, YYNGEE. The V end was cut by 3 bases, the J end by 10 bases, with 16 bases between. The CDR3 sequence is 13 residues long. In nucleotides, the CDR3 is TGTGCCAGCAGCGCCTGGGACGGACTAGGAGCTTTCTTT. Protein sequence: CASSAWDGLGAFF.